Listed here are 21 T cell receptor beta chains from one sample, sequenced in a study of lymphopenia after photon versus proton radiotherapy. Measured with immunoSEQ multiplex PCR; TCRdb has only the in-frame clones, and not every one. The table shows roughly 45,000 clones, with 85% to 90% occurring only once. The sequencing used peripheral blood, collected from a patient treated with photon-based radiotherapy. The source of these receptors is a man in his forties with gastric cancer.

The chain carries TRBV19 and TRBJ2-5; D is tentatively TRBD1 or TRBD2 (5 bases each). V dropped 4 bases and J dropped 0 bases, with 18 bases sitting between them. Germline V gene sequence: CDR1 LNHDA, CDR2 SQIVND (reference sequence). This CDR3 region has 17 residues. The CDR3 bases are TGTGCCAGTAGTACGGGGACGCCCGTAGAGCACCAAGAGACCCAGTACTTC. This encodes CASSTGTPVEHQETQYF.

The CDR3: CASSFSGDRTYNEQFF. The CDR3 region has the DNA TGTGCCAGCAGCTTTTCGGGGGACAGGACCTACAATGAGCAGTTCTTC. The chain is built from TRBV7-3 and TRBJ2-1; 8 nucleotides match TRBD1. V dropped 3 bases and J dropped 2; count of bases not matched to a gene: 6. CDR1 and CDR2 (germline): SGHTA, FQGTGA. The CDR3 is 16 residues long.

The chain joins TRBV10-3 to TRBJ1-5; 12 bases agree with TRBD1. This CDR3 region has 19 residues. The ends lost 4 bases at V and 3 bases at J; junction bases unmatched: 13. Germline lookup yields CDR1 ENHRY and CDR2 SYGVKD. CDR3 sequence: CAISATGTGGETINQPQHF. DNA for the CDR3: TGTGCCATCAGTGCTACCGGGACAGGGGGCGAAACTATCAATCAGCCCCAGCATTTT.

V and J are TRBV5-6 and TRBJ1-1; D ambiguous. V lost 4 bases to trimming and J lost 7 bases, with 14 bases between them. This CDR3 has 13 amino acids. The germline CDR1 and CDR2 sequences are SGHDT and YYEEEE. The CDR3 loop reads CASSGRVAVEAFF. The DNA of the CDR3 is TGTGCCAGCAGCGGTCGGGTGGCGGTTGAAGCTTTCTTT.

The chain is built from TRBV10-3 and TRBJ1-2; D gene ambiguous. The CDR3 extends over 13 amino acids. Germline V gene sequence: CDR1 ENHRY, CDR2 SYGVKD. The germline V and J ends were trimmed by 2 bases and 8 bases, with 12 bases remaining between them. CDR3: CAISEETVVGYTF. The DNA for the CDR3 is TGTGCCATCAGTGAGGAAACAGTCGTCGGCTACACCTTC.

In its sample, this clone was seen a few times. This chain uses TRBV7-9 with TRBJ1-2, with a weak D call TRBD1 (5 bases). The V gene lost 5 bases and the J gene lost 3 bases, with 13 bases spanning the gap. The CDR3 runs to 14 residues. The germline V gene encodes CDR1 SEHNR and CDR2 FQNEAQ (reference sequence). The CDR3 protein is CASSPGAGYYGYTF. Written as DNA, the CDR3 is TGTGCCAGCAGCCCCGGGGCCGGATACTATGGCTACACCTTC.

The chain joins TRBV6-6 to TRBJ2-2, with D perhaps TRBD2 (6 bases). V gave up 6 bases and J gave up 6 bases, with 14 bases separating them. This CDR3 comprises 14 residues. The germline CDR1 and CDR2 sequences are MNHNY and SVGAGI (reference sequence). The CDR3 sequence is CASRRDGGSGELFF. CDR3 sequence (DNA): TGTGCCAGCAGGAGGGACGGAGGGTCCGGGGAGCTGTTTTTT.

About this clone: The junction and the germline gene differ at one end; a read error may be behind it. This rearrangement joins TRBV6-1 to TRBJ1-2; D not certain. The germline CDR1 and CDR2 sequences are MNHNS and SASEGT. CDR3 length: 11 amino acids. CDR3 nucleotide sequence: TGTGCCAGCAGTGAGAATGAGCGTAGGGTCTTC. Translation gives CASSENERRVF.

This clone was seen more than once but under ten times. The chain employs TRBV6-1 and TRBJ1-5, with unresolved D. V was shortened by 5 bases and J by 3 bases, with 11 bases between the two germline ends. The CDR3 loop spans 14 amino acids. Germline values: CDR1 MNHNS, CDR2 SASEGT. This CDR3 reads CASSPTGINQPQHF. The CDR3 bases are TGTGCCAGCAGTCCCACGGGTATCAATCAGCCCCAGCATTTT.

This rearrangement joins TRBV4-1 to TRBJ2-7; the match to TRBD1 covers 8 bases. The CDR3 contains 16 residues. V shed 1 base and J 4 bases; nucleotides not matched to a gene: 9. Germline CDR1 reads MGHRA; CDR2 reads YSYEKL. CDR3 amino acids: CASSQGEQGAKYEQYF. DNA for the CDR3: TGCGCCAGCAGCCAAGGGGAGCAGGGGGCGAAATACGAGCAGTACTTC.

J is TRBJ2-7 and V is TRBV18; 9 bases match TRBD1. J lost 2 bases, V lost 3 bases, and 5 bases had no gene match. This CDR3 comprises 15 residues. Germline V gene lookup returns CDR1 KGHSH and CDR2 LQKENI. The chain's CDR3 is CASSPPGQGTYEQYF. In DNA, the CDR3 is TGTGCCAGCTCACCCCCGGGACAGGGTACCTACGAGCAGTACTTC.

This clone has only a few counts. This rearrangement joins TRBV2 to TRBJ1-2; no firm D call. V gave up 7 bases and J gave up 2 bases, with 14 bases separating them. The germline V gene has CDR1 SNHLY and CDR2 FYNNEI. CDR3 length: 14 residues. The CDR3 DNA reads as TGTGCCAGCAACCCGATAGGAAACAACTATGGCTACACCTTC. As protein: CASNPIGNNYGYTF.

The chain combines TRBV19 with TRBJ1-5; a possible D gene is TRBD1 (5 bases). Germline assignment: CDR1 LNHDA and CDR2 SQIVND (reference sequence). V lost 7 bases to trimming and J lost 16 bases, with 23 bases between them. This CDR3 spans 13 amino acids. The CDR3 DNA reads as TGTGCCAGTACCACGCCACGACGGGGGGATAAACATTTT. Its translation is CASTTPRRGDKHF. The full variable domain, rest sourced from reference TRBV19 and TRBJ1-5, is DGGITQSPKYLFRKEGQNVTLSCEQNLNHDAMYWYRQDPGQGLRLIYYSQIVNDFQKGDIAEGYSVSREKKESFPLTVTSAQKNPTAFYLCASTTPRRGDKHFGDGTRLSIL.

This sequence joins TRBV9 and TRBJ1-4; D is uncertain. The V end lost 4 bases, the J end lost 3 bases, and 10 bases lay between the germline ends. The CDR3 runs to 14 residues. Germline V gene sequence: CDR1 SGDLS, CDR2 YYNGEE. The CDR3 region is CASSSRGSNEKLFF. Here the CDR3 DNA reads TGTGCCAGCAGCTCCCGTGGGTCTAATGAAAAACTGTTTTTT.

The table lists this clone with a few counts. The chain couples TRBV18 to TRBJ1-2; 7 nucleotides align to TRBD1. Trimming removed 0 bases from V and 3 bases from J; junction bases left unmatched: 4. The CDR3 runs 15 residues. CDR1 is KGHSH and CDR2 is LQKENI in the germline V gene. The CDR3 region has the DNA TGTGCCAGCTCACCACCGACAGGGTGGGACTATGGCTACACCTTC. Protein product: CASSPPTGWDYGYTF.

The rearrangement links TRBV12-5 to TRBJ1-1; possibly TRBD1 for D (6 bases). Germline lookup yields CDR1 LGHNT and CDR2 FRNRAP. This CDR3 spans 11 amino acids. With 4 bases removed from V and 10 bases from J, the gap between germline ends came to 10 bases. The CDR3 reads CASGYEGVAFF. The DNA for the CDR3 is TGTGCTAGTGGTTACGAGGGGGTAGCTTTCTTT.

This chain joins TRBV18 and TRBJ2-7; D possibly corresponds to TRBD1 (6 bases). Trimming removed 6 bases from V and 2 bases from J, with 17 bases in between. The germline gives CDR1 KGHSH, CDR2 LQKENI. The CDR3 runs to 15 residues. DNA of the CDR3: TGTGCCAGCTCGTCGAATTCGGACAGACCCTACGAGCAGTACTTC. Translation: CASSSNSDRPYEQYF.

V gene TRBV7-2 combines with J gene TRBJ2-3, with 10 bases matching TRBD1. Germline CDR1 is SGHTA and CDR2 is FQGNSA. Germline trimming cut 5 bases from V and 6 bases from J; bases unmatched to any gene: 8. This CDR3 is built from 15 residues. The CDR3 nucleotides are TGTGCCAGCAGCGGAGTGGGACAGGGGCGGGATACGCAGTATTTT. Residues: CASSGVGQGRDTQYF. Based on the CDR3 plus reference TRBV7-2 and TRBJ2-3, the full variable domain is GAGVSQSPSNKVTEKGKDVELRCDPISGHTALYWYRQSLGQGLEFLIYFQGNSAPDKSGLPSDRFSAERTGGSVSTLTIQRTQQEDSAVYLCASSGVGQGRDTQYFGPGTRLTVL.

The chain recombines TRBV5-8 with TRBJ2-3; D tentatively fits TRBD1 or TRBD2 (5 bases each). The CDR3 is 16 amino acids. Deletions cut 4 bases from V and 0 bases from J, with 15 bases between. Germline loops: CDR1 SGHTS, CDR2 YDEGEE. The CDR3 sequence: CASSTLYGASTDTQYF. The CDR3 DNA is TGTGCCAGCAGCACCCTCTACGGGGCGAGCACAGATACGCAGTATTTT.

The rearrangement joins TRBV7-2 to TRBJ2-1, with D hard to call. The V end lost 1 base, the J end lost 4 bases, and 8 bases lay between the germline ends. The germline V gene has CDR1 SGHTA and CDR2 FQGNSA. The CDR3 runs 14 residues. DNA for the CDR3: TGTGCCAGCAGCTTAGTAGGGCAATACAATGAGCAGTTCTTC. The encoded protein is CASSLVGQYNEQFF.

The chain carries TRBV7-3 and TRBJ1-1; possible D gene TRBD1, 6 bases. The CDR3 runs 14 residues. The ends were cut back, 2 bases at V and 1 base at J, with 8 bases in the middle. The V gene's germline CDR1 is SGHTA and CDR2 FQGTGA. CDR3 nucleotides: TGTGCCAGCAGCTTATTAGGGGGGAACACTGAAGCTTTCTTT. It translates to CASSLLGGNTEAFF.